This T cell receptor beta chain stems from a study of neurological immune-mediated disorders. Study findings and constraints: CDR3 amino acid sequences found in expanded clones were never shared across subjects, suggesting private repertoires in all groups.

TCRdb reprocessed the 5' RACE reads via MiXCR and lists one record per CDR3 protein. There are roughly 89,000 distinct CDR3 sequences in the sample; 2.5% to 3% occur only once, and 1.1% lies in the top ten. This clonotype was recorded at least ten times. Its cognate antigen is unknown. CDR3 size: 12 residues. Germline V CDR1 and CDR2: DFQATT, SNEGSKA (reference sequence). V lost 2 bases and J 2 bases, leaving 5 bases between the germline ends. This chain joins TRBV20-1 and TRBJ2-3; D remains ambiguous. The sample taken for sequencing was PBMCs. The clonotype originates from a woman in her twenties or thirties with multiple sclerosis. The CDR3 here is CSARPLTDTQYF. The CDR3 nucleotides read TGCAGTGCTAGACCGCTCACAGATACGCAGTATTTT.